This paragraph reports one T cell receptor (beta chain). Its antigen is currently unknown. The data were taken from a study of cytomegalovirus exposure and HLA in healthy donors. Across the study: Ancestry clustering placed around 80% of approximately 370 genotyped donors in the Caucasian-associated cluster. Study conclusions and caveats: Cytomegalovirus association was assigned to about 180 TCR beta chains. It was confirmed in vitro that a few of the CMV-associated chains were specific for CMV antigens. About 90% or about 30% of the time was how often most TCR beta V segments were productive, according to an earlier analysis.

The J segment lost 6 bases and the V segment lost 0 bases, leaving 10 bases of the junction unmatched. The germline V gene encodes CDR1 SGHRS and CDR2 YFSETQ. The CDR3 contains 17 residues. PCR employed 60 Vbeta and 13 Jbeta primers. The protocol was immunoSEQ multiplex PCR, while the TCRdb copy is restricted to in-frame clones and leaves out a portion. Of around 180,000 clones in the sample, 70% to 80% are singletons; the top ten hold under 2.5%. This chain connects TRBV5-1 to TRBJ2-7; TRBD2 agrees at 12 bases. The TCR comes from a man between 60 and 70 years old in good health and CMV-seronegative. Sequencing used PBMCs. The CDR3 DNA reads TGCGCCAGCAGCTTGGCCCTCGCTAGCGGGGGGGCAGGCGAGCAGTACTTC. It translates to CASSLALASGGAGEQYF.